This passage covers 28 T cell receptor beta chains from one sample sequenced in a study of OX40 agonist ivuxolimab in advanced cancers. Sequencing was performed with immunoSEQ multiplex PCR; in TCRdb, only in-frame clones are kept and a portion is missing. The sample has 9,500 to 14,000 clones, about 81% seen once. This material consisted of CD4+ or CD8+ T cells sorted from blood, taken in a trial of the OX40 agonist ivuxolimab. The receptor source for this set is an adult with an advanced solid tumor such as melanoma, head and neck, liver or kidney cancer.

The rearrangement uses TRBV4-2 and TRBJ2-5; 9 bases match TRBD2. The J call may not be correct, given that the DNA end is closer to TRBJ2-7. Germline assignment: CDR1 LGHNA and CDR2 YNFKEQ. The CDR3 covers 16 residues. CDR3 sequence (DNA): TGTGCCAGCAGCCAAGAGGCGACTAGCGGTACCTACGAGCAGTACTTC. Its translation: CASSQEATSGTYEQYF.

CDR3 residues: CASSTGTDTQYF. The CDR3 DNA is TGCGCCAGCAGCACTGGCACAGATACGCAGTATTTT. The V gene is TRBV10-1, the J gene TRBJ2-3; no reliable D call. CDR3 size: 12 residues. Germline CDR1 and CDR2: WNHNN and SYGVQD (reference sequence). Trimming removed 6 bases from V and 1 base from J, with 5 bases in between.

The chain employs TRBV7-2 and TRBJ2-7; 8 nucleotides align to TRBD1. Germline CDR1 and CDR2: SGHTA and FQGNSA. The V segment lost 2 bases and the J segment 6 bases; nucleotides outside the gene matches: 6. This CDR3 spans 14 amino acids. CDR3 DNA: TGTGCCAGCAGCTTATTGTCAGGGGGCGGCGAGCAGTACTTC. Translation: CASSLLSGGGEQYF.

The rearrangement uses TRBV27 and TRBJ2-7; 9 bases align to TRBD1. Germline CDR1 is MNHEY and CDR2 is SMNVEV (reference sequence). The junction had 11 bases not matched to a gene; V was cut back by 5 bases and J by 3 bases. The CDR3 covers 16 residues. The CDR3 bases are TGTGCCAGCAGTCGCACAGGGGGCCGTCTCTTCTACGAGCAGTACTTC. This sequence encodes CASSRTGGRLFYEQYF.

V is TRBV6-4 and J is TRBJ2-7; D possibly corresponds to TRBD2 (5 bases). V lost 7 bases, J lost 1 base, and 23 bases lay in between. CDR3 length: 17 amino acids. Germline V lookup: CDR1 MRHNA, CDR2 SNTAGT. The CDR3 sequence is CASTLLDSPLGSYEQYF. Here the CDR3 DNA reads TGTGCCAGCACCCTACTGGACTCTCCTCTAGGTTCCTACGAGCAGTACTTC.

This clone was detected only a few times. This sequence joins TRBV5-6 and TRBJ2-3; D could derive from TRBD1 or TRBD2 (5 bases each). The V gene's germline CDR1 is SGHDT and CDR2 YYEEEE. The CDR3 is 13 residues long. The V end lost 8 bases, the J end lost 3 bases, and 13 bases lay between the germline ends. The CDR3 DNA sequence: TGTGCCAGTAACACTGGGGGTACAGATACGCAGTATTTT. Residues: CASNTGGTDTQYF. The full variable domain, its missing parts supplied by reference TRBV5-6 and TRBJ2-3, is DAGVTQSPTHLIKTRGQQVTLRCSPKSGHDTVSWYQQALGQGPQFIFQYYEEEERQRGNFPDRFSGHQFPNYSSELNVNALLLGDSALYLCASNTGGTDTQYFGPGTRLTVL.

The V gene is TRBV6-5, the J gene TRBJ1-1; D is unclear. The V and J ends lost 0 bases and 7 bases respectively, with 9 bases between them. Germline V CDR1 and CDR2: MNHEY, SVGAGI. The CDR3 is 13 amino acids. CDR3 nucleotides: TGTGCCAGCAGTTACTCGGAGGGAGGTGAAGCTTTCTTT. It yields the protein CASSYSEGGEAFF.

The chain employs TRBV4-1 and TRBJ2-2; D unclear. Germline CDR1 MGHRA, CDR2 YSYEKL. This CDR3 has 13 amino acids. The ends were cut back, 1 base at V and 2 bases at J, with 2 bases in the middle. The CDR3 nucleotides are TGCGCCAGCAGCCAAGGAAACACCGGGGAGCTGTTTTTT. Translated, it gives CASSQGNTGELFF.

In its sample, this clone was seen a few times. V gene TRBV10-1 combines with J gene TRBJ2-5, with unresolved D. This CDR3 is built from 11 residues. The V gene's germline CDR1 is WNHNN and CDR2 SYGVQD (reference sequence). The V end lost 4 bases, the J end lost 4 bases, and 4 bases lay between the germline ends. The CDR3 DNA sequence: TGCGCCAGCAGTGTCGGAGAGACCCAGTACTTC. Translating it yields CASSVGETQYF.

The rearrangement joins TRBV7-2 to TRBJ1-1; D is uncertain. This CDR3 comprises 12 residues. Trimming removed 6 bases at V and 6 bases at J, with 11 bases between. CDR1 is SGHTA and CDR2 is FQGNSA in the germline V gene. The CDR3 coding sequence is TGTGCCAGCAGAACAGTCGGGCCTGAAGCTTTCTTT. Translated, it gives CASRTVGPEAFF.

V is TRBV7-9 and J is TRBJ2-1; D ambiguous. With 4 bases removed from V and 0 bases from J, the gap between germline ends came to 7 bases. This CDR3 region has 14 residues. The V gene's germline CDR1 is SEHNR and CDR2 FQNEAQ (reference sequence). The CDR3 sequence: CASSSASSYNEQFF. In DNA form, the CDR3 reads TGTGCCAGCAGCTCCGCGAGCTCCTACAATGAGCAGTTCTTC.

The J gene is TRBJ2-3, the V gene TRBV6-5, with D maybe TRBD2 (6 bases). With 2 bases removed from V and 2 bases from J, the gap between germline ends came to 14 bases. Germline loops: CDR1 MNHEY, CDR2 SVGAGI. The length of the CDR3 is 16 residues. The CDR3 spells CASSYGASEYTDTQYF. The CDR3 DNA reads TGTGCCAGCAGTTACGGGGCTAGCGAGTACACAGATACGCAGTATTTT.

The chain uses TRBV5-1 and TRBJ2-5, with 11 bases aligning to TRBD1. Germline CDR1 and CDR2: SGHRS and YFSETQ. V was clipped by 0 bases and J by 5 bases; unmatched bases: 6. This CDR3 has 16 residues. The CDR3 sequence: CASSLEGQGAFETQYF. The CDR3 bases are TGCGCCAGCAGCTTGGAAGGACAGGGGGCCTTTGAGACCCAGTACTTC.

The CDR3 loop is CASKWDYSNTGELFF. The CDR3 coding sequence is TGTGCCAGCAAGTGGGACTATTCGAACACCGGGGAGCTGTTTTTT. The rearrangement joins TRBV2 to TRBJ2-2; 7 nucleotides agree with TRBD2. Germline lookup yields CDR1 SNHLY and CDR2 FYNNEI. The V gene end was trimmed by 7 bases and the J gene end by 0 bases; junction bases not matched to a gene: 5. The CDR3 consists of 15 residues.

The chain couples TRBV6-5 to TRBJ2-3; D is uncertain. Germline values: CDR1 MNHEY, CDR2 SVGAGI. This CDR3 is 11 amino acids long. Trimming removed 5 bases at V and 5 bases at J, with 5 bases between. CDR3 protein: CASSNLDTQYF. The CDR3 DNA is TGTGCCAGCAGTAACTTAGATACGCAGTATTTT.

This rearrangement joins TRBV27 to TRBJ2-7; a possible D gene is TRBD2 (5 bases). This CDR3 has 12 residues. V lost 3 bases and J 5 bases, leaving 8 bases between the germline ends. The germline CDR1 and CDR2 sequences are MNHEY and SMNVEV (reference sequence). The CDR3 coding sequence is TGTGCCAGCAGTTTCTCGGGAAACGAGCAGTACTTC. This sequence encodes CASSFSGNEQYF.

This rearrangement joins TRBV6-1 to TRBJ2-7, with D possibly matching TRBD2 (5 bases). V was pared by 0 bases and J by 2 bases, with 14 bases between. This CDR3 contains 16 residues. Germline loops: CDR1 MNHNS, CDR2 SASEGT. CDR3 sequence (DNA): TGTGCCAGCAGTGAAGCGAGGGCCCACGGTCCCTACGAGCAGTACTTC. Its protein product is CASSEARAHGPYEQYF.

The chain joins TRBV9 to TRBJ1-3; 7 bases map to TRBD1. The CDR3 loop spans 19 amino acids. CDR1 SGDLS and CDR2 YYNGEE come from the germline V gene. V shed 4 bases, J shed 2 bases, and the junction held 18 bases outside the gene matches. The CDR3, as DNA: TGTGCCAGCAGCTCAAACGAGGGGGCCAGATTTACCGCTGGAAACACCATATATTTT. This codes for CASSSNEGARFTAGNTIYF.

By share, this clone counts as large. This chain connects TRBV29-1 to TRBJ2-7; TRBD1 agrees at 10 bases. The CDR3 length is 13 residues. Germline CDR1 reads SQVTM; CDR2 reads ANQGSEA. The CDR3 nucleotides read TGCAGTGGGACAGGGGCAAACTCCTACGAGCAGTACTTC. Translating it yields CSGTGANSYEQYF.

This rearrangement joins TRBV14 to TRBJ1-2; 8 bases match TRBD1. Germline trimming cut 1 base from V and 8 bases from J; bases unmatched to any gene: 9. This CDR3 region has 15 residues. Germline V lookup: CDR1 SGHDN, CDR2 FVKESK. The CDR3 protein is CASSQVNGRGLGYTF. CDR3 sequence (DNA): TGTGCCAGCAGCCAAGTGAACGGCAGGGGGCTAGGCTACACCTTC.

This clone was counted between two and nine times. At one end, the junction sequence differs from germline, possibly due to a read error. DNA of the CDR3: TGTGCCAGTAGCGGGGGAGGCACCGGGGAGCTGTTTTTT. It specifies CASSGGGTGELFF. The rearrangement joins TRBV9 to TRBJ2-2; 9 bases match TRBD2. The CDR3 runs 13 residues. Germline CDR1 and CDR2: SGDLS and YYNGEE.

V gene TRBV2 combines with J gene TRBJ2-6; D unclear. Between the trimmed V and J ends, which lost 4 bases and 0 bases, there was a span of 10 bases. The CDR3 contains 16 residues. From germline, CDR1 is SNHLY and CDR2 FYNNEI. The CDR3 DNA follows: TGTGCCAGCAGTGGAGACTCCAGCTCTGGGGCCAACGTCCTGACTTTC. Encoded protein: CASSGDSSSGANVLTF.

This chain uses TRBV7-8 with TRBJ2-5, with TRBD1 as a possible D gene (6 bases). This CDR3 is built from 14 residues. The V end was cut by 3 bases, the J end by 2 bases, with 10 bases between. Germline CDR1 SGHVS, CDR2 FQNEAQ. CDR3 in amino acids: CASSFDRLQETQYF. In DNA, the CDR3 is TGTGCCAGCAGCTTTGACAGGTTACAAGAGACCCAGTACTTC.

This chain links TRBV27 with TRBJ2-3; D is possibly TRBD2 (7 bases). Trimming removed 2 bases at V and 6 bases at J, with 15 bases between. The CDR3 covers 15 residues. Germline CDR1 reads MNHEY; CDR2 reads SMNVEV (reference sequence). The CDR3, as DNA: TGTGCCAGCAGTTTAGTGGGGGGGGCGTATGATACGCAGTATTTT. Its translation is CASSLVGGAYDTQYF.

The chain links TRBV6-6 to TRBJ1-2, with D maybe TRBD1 (5 bases). This CDR3 has 14 amino acids. Germline CDR1 reads MNHNY; CDR2 reads SVGAGI (reference sequence). V lost 7 bases and J 2 bases, leaving 14 bases between the germline ends. CDR3 sequence (DNA): TGTGCCAGCAACGTCGGGGGATCGAACTATGGCTACACCTTC. It translates to CASNVGGSNYGYTF.

The chain uses TRBV27 and TRBJ1-2, with 9 bases matching TRBD1. This CDR3 has 15 amino acids. V shed 5 bases and J 7 bases; nucleotides not matched to a gene: 11. The V gene's germline CDR1 is MNHEY and CDR2 SMNVEV (reference sequence). Here the CDR3 reads CASSLIPGQGSGYTF. For the CDR3, the DNA is TGTGCCAGCAGTCTTATTCCGGGACAGGGCTCTGGCTACACCTTC.

V gene TRBV9 combines with J gene TRBJ2-1; D is undetermined. This CDR3 spans 12 amino acids. Germline V gene lookup returns CDR1 SGDLS and CDR2 YYNGEE. The V gene lost 3 bases and the J gene lost 5 bases, with 6 bases spanning the gap. In nucleotides, the CDR3 is TGTGCCAGCAGCGAGATTAACAATGAGCAGTTCTTC. It specifies CASSEINNEQFF.

This chain connects TRBV19 to TRBJ2-7; 11 bases match TRBD1. The J segment lost 4 bases and the V segment lost 5 bases, leaving 7 bases of the junction unmatched. Germline values: CDR1 LNHDA, CDR2 SQIVND (reference sequence). The CDR3 length is 15 residues. CDR3 coding DNA: TGTGCCAGTAGTGGCTGGACAGGGGGCCGGTACGAGCAGTACTTC. It encodes CASSGWTGGRYEQYF.